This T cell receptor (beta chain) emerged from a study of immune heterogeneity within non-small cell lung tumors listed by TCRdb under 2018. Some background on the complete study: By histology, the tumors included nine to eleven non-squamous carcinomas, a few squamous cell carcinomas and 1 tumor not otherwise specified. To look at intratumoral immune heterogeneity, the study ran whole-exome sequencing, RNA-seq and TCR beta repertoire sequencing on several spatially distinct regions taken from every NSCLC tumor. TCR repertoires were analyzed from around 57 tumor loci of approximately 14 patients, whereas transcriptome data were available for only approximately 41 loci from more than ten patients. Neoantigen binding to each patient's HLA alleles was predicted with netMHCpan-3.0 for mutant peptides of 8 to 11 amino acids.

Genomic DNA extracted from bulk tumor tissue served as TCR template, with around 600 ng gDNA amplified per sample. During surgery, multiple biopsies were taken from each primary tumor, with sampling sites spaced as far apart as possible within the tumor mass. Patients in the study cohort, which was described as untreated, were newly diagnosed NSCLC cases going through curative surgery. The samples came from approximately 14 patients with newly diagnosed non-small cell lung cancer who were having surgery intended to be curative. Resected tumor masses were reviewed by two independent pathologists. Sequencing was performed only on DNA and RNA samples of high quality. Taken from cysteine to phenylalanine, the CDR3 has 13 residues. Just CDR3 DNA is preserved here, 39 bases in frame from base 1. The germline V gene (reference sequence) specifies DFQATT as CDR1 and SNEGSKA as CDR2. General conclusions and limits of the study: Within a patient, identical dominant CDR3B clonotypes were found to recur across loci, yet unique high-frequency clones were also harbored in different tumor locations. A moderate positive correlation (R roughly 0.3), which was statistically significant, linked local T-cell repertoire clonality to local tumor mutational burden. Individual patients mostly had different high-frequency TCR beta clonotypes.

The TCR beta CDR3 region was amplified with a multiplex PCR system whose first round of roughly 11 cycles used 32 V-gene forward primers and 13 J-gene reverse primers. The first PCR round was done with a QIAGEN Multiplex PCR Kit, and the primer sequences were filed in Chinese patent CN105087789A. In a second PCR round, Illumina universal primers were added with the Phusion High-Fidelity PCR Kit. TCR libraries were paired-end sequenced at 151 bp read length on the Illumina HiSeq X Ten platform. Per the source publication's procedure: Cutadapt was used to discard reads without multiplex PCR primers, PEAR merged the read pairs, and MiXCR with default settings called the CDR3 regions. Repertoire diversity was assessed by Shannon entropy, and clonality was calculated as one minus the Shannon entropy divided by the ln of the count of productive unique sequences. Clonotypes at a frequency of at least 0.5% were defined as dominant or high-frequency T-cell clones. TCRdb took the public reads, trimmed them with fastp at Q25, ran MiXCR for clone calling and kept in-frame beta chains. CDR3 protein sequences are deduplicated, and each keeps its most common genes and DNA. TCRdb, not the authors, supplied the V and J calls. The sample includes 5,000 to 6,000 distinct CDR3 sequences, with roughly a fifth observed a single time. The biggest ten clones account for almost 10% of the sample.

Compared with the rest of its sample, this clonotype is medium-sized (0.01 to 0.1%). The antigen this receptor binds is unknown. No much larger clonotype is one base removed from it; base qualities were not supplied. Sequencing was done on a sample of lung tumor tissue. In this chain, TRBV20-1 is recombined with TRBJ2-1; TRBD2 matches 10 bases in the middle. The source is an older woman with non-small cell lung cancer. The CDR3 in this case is CSKAGGPYNEQFF. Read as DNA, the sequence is TGCAGCAAAGCGGGAGGGCCCTACAATGAGCAGTTCTTC.